The next 19 T cell receptor beta chains were all read from a single sample in a study of cytomegalovirus exposure and HLA in healthy donors. The PCR contained 60 Vbeta and 13 Jbeta primers. The data were produced by immunoSEQ multiplex PCR, yet TCRdb's version contains in-frame clones alone and is incomplete. The sample shows some 150,000 clones, approximately 84% of them seen only once. The material sequenced was PBMCs. These receptors were collected from a woman younger than 30 in good health and CMV-seronegative.

CDR3 nucleotide sequence: TGTGCCTGGAGTAAAGGGACAGGGGGCTACGAGCAGTACTTC. Translating gives CAWSKGTGGYEQYF. The chain employs TRBV30 and TRBJ2-7, with 11 bases identical to TRBD1. V gave up 2 bases and J gave up 3 bases; unmatched junction bases: 3. The CDR3 runs to 14 residues. Germline V gene lookup returns CDR1 GTSNPN and CDR2 SVGIG (reference sequence). The full variable domain, rest sourced from reference TRBV30 and TRBJ2-7, is SQTIHQWPATLVQPVGSPLSLECTVEGTSNPNLYWYRQAAGRGLQLLFYSVGIGQISSEVPQNLSASRPQDRQFILSSKKLLLSDSGFYLCAWSKGTGGYEQYFGPGTRLTVT.

This clone was picked up one time. The rearrangement links TRBV7-9 to TRBJ1-1, with TRBD1 matching over 8 bases. After removal of 5 bases from V and 1 base from J, the junction contained 3 bases not matched to a gene. The CDR3 is made up of 14 amino acids. The germline V gene has CDR1 SEHNR and CDR2 FQNEAQ (reference sequence). Here the CDR3 reads CASSHTGGNTEAFF. Here the CDR3 DNA reads TGTGCCAGCAGCCATACAGGGGGGAACACTGAAGCTTTCTTT.

The J gene is TRBJ1-2, the V gene TRBV6-5, with 9 bases identical to TRBD1. Per the germline V gene, CDR1 is MNHEY and CDR2 is SVGAGI. The CDR3 covers 14 residues. The junction had 8 bases not matched to a gene; V was cut back by 6 bases and J by 6 bases. Here the CDR3 reads CASSARDRVNGYTF. CDR3 DNA: TGTGCCAGCAGCGCCCGGGACAGGGTTAATGGCTACACCTTC.

The V gene is TRBV5-1, the J gene TRBJ2-2, with D possibly matching TRBD2 (6 bases). The CDR3 covers 15 residues. The germline gives CDR1 SGHRS, CDR2 YFSETQ. The germline V and J ends were trimmed by 3 bases and 3 bases, with 12 bases remaining between them. CDR3 in amino acids: CASSSHPGDTGELFF. CDR3 DNA sequence: TGCGCCAGCAGCTCCCACCCGGGAGACACCGGGGAGCTGTTTTTT.

The rearrangement uses TRBV18 and TRBJ2-3, with D perhaps matching TRBD1 (5 bases). The germline V gene encodes CDR1 KGHSH and CDR2 LQKENI. The CDR3 runs 15 residues. V lost 3 bases and J lost 4, with 14 bases in between. CDR3 nucleotides: TGTGCCAGCTCACCGGGTTCGGCAGGGTCAGATACGCAGTATTTT. Encoded protein: CASSPGSAGSDTQYF.

The V gene is TRBV7-2, the J gene TRBJ2-5, with 10 nucleotides matching TRBD2. From germline, CDR1 is SGHTA and CDR2 FQGNSA. J gave up 5 bases and V 2 bases, and 5 bases lay outside the gene matches. This CDR3 is 15 amino acids long. CDR3 bases: TGTGCCAGCAGCTTAAGCGGGAGGGCGCAGGAGACCCAGTACTTC. Translated, it gives CASSLSGRAQETQYF.

This sequence joins TRBV27 and TRBJ2-1; D is unclear. The CDR3 sequence is 13 residues long. Germline assignment: CDR1 MNHEY and CDR2 SMNVEV (reference sequence). Trimming took 5 bases from V and 6 from J, leaving 11 bases between them. CDR3: CASSPRFGNEQFF. The CDR3 bases are TGTGCCAGCAGTCCCAGGTTCGGCAATGAGCAGTTCTTC.

Only one count was recorded for this clone. The V and J genes are TRBV7-8 and TRBJ2-5, with 7 bases aligning to TRBD1. The J call may be wrong; the DNA end is better matched by TRBJ2-7. Germline-derived CDR1 and CDR2 are SGHVS and FQNEAQ. This CDR3 region has 14 residues. The CDR3 is CASSSDRSSYEQYF. In DNA form, the CDR3 reads TGTGCCAGCAGCTCGGACAGGAGCTCCTACGAGCAGTACTTC.

The genes are TRBV4-1 and TRBJ2-3, with 9 bases aligning to TRBD2. Germline assignment: CDR1 MGHRA and CDR2 YSYEKL. With V trimmed by 2 bases and J by 2 bases, 17 bases remained unmatched. The CDR3 covers 20 residues. The CDR3 region has the DNA TGCGCCAGCAGCCAAATTGATTTCCCCAGGGCTAGCGGGAACACAGATACGCAGTATTTT. This translates into CASSQIDFPRASGNTDTQYF.

The V call is TRBV28, the J call TRBJ2-7; TRBD1 might be the D (5 bases). Trimming left V 10 bases short and J 7 bases short, with 20 bases between. The CDR3 runs 13 residues. CDR1 is MDHEN, CDR2 SYDVKM, per germline. CDR3 DNA: TGTGCCATCTCGGACACAAGCCCTGGGGAGCAGTACTTC. This codes for CAISDTSPGEQYF.

The chain links TRBV18 to TRBJ1-5; tentative D call: TRBD1 (5 bases). V was clipped by 3 bases and J by 2 bases, with 11 bases between them. The length of the CDR3 is 15 residues. Looked up from germline, CDR1 is KGHSH and CDR2 is LQKENI. DNA of the CDR3: TGTGCCAGCTCACCCGGGGGTGGGGGCAATCAGCCCCAGCATTTT. Residues: CASSPGGGGNQPQHF.

This clone was found a few times. This rearrangement joins TRBV6-1 to TRBJ1-6, with D unresolved. Germline V CDR1 and CDR2: MNHNS, SASEGT. The CDR3 spans 14 residues. Trimming removed 0 bases from V and 12 bases from J, with 12 bases in between. The CDR3 DNA reads TGTGCCAGCAGTGAAGCCTCTCCTAGTCGACCCCTCCACTTT. Its translation: CASSEASPSRPLHF.

The V and J genes are TRBV13 and TRBJ2-1; D unclear. Trimming cost V 2 bases and J 4 bases, with 6 bases left between them. This CDR3 contains 13 residues. CDR1 PRHDT and CDR2 FYEKMQ come from the germline V gene (reference sequence). DNA for the CDR3: TGTGCCAGCAGCTTATACTTTTACAATGAGCAGTTCTTC. Translated: CASSLYFYNEQFF. Drawing the rest from reference TRBV13 and TRBJ2-1, the complete variable domain is AAGVIQSPRHLIKEKRETATLKCYPIPRHDTVYWYQQGPGQDPQFLISFYEKMQSDKGSIPDRFSAQQFSDYHSELNMSSLELGDSALYFCASSLYFYNEQFFGPGTRLTVL.

The gene calls are TRBV19 and TRBJ1-4; a weak D match, TRBD1 (6 bases). V was shortened by 5 bases and J by 7 bases, with 14 bases between the two germline ends. Germline CDR1 reads LNHDA; CDR2 reads SQIVND (reference sequence). This CDR3 is 14 amino acids long. The CDR3 loop reads CASSLRKQGEKLFF. The DNA for the CDR3 is TGTGCCAGTAGTTTGAGGAAACAGGGTGAAAAACTGTTTTTT.

CDR3 coding DNA: TGTGCCAGCAGCGTAGGGACAGGGGGCGCCTATGGCTACACCTTC. This codes for CASSVGTGGAYGYTF. This chain uses TRBV11-2 with TRBJ1-2; TRBD1 aligns across 12 bases. Germline-derived CDR1 and CDR2 are SGHAT and FQNNGV. V shed 5 bases, J shed 4 bases, and the junction held 5 bases outside the gene matches. The CDR3 loop spans 15 amino acids.

The V and J genes are TRBV19 and TRBJ2-1, with 10 positions matching TRBD2. J gave up 3 bases and V 4 bases, and 6 bases lay outside the gene matches. Germline assignment: CDR1 LNHDA and CDR2 SQIVND (reference sequence). The CDR3 contains 16 residues. The CDR3 coding sequence is TGTGCCAGTAGTACGTACGGGACTAGCGTCTACAATGAGCAGTTCTTC. Protein sequence: CASSTYGTSVYNEQFF.

The chain carries TRBV9 and TRBJ2-1; 13 bases line up with TRBD2. The germline V gene has CDR1 SGDLS and CDR2 YYNGEE. This CDR3 region has 15 residues. Trimming cost V 2 bases and J 9 bases; bases outside gene matches: 5. CDR3 coding DNA: TGTGCCAGCAGCGTTGAGGGACTAGCGGGGATTGAGCAGTTCTTC. As protein: CASSVEGLAGIEQFF.

This clone has only one observation. The chain carries TRBV7-2 and TRBJ2-5; 7 bases are shared with TRBD2. Germline V gene sequence: CDR1 SGHTA, CDR2 FQGNSA. The CDR3 consists of 14 residues. Losses at the gene ends were 1 base for V and 4 bases for J; bases not matched to a gene: 3. CDR3 in DNA: TGTGCCAGCAGCTTAGGCGGGAGAGGAGAGACCCAGTACTTC. Encoded protein: CASSLGGRGETQYF.

This clone occurred once. The rearrangement links TRBV7-2 to TRBJ2-1; 8 nucleotides align to TRBD2. The junction had 14 bases not matched to a gene; V was cut back by 7 bases and J by 9 bases. This CDR3 region has 15 residues. Per the germline V gene, CDR1 is SGHTA and CDR2 is FQGNSA. CDR3 amino acids: CASIQEGTGGGEQFF. For the CDR3, the DNA is TGTGCCAGCATCCAGGAGGGTACGGGAGGGGGTGAGCAGTTCTTC.